Here is one T cell receptor beta chain with its context. Repertoires were generated with immunoSEQ multiplex PCR, while TCRdb's copy carries only in-frame clones and drops some. This table has about 120,000 clones, approximately 90% appearing once. The sample comes from a study of blood T cell repertoires in COVID-19. Looking at the study overall: Donors in the United States, Italy and Spain gave samples during acute or convalescent COVID-19. Sample material is recorded as cDNA or gDNA derived from T cells, B-cell-depleted T cells, or PBMCs.

Trimming cost V 4 bases and J 3 bases, with 10 bases left between them. Germline CDR1 is PRHDT and CDR2 is FYEKMQ (reference sequence). CDR3 length: 13 amino acids. This clonotype originated in a man aged 50-59 years with acute or convalescent COVID-19. The sequenced material came from peripheral blood. The V call is TRBV13, the J call TRBJ2-7, with D possibly matching TRBD2 (6 bases). The CDR3 spells CASSSGLLYEQYF. The CDR3 bases are TGTGCCAGCAGCTCGGGACTCCTCTACGAGCAGTACTTC. Complete variable domain (other parts from reference TRBV13 and TRBJ2-7): AAGVIQSPRHLIKEKRETATLKCYPIPRHDTVYWYQQGPGQDPQFLISFYEKMQSDKGSIPDRFSAQQFSDYHSELNMSSLELGDSALYFCASSSGLLYEQYFGPGTRLTVT.